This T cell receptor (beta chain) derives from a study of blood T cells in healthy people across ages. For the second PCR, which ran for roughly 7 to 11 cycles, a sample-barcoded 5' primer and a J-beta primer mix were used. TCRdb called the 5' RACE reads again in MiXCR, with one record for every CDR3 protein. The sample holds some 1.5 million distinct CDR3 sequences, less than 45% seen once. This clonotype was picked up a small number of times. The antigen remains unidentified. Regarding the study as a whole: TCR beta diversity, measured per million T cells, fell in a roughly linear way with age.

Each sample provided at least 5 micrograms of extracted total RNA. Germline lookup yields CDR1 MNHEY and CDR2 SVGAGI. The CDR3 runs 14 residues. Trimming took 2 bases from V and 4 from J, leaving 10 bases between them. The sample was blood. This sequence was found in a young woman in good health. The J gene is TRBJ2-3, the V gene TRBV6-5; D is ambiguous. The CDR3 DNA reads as TGTGCCAGCAGTTACCTCCTAGAGGCAGATACGCAGTATTTT. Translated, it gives CASSYLLEADTQYF.